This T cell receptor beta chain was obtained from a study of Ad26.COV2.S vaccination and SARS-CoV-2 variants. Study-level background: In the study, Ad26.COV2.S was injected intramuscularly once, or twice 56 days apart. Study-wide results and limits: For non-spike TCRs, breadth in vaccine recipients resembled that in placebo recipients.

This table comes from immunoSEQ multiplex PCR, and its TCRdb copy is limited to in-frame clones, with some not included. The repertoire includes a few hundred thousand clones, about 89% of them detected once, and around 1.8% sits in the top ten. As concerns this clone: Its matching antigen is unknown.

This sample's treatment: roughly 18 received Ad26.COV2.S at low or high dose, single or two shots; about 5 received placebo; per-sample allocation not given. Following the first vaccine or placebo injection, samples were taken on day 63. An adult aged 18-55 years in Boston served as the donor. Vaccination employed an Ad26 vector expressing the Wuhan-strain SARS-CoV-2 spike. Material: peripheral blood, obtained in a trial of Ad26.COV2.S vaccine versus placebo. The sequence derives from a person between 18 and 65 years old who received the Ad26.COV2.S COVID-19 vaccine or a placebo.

The CDR3 DNA is TGTGCCAGCTCGTCGGACTGGAGCGGGGAAGCTTTCTTT. The encoded protein is CASSSDWSGEAFF. The rearrangement links TRBV18 to TRBJ1-1; D not certain. This CDR3 region has 13 residues. Trimming removed 6 bases at V and 8 bases at J, with 16 bases between. Germline V gene sequence: CDR1 KGHSH, CDR2 LQKENI.